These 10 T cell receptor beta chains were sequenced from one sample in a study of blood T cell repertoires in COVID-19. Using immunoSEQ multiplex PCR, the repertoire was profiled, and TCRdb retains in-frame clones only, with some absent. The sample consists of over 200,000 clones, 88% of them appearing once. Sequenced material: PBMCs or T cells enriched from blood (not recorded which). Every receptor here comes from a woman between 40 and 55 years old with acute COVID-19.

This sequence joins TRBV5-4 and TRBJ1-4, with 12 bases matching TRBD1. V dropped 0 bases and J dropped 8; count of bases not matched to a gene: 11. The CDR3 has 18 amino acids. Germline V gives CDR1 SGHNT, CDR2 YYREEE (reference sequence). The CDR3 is CASSLGGTGGSENEKLFF. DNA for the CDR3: TGTGCCAGCAGCTTGGGGGGGACAGGGGGCTCAGAGAACGAAAAACTGTTTTTT.

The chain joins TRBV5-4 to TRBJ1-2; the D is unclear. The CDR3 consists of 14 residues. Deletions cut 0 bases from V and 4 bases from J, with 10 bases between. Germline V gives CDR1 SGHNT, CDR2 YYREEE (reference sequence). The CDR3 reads CASSLALYPYGYTF. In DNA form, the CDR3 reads TGTGCCAGCAGCTTGGCACTCTACCCCTATGGCTACACCTTC. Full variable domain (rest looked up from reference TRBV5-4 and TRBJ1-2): ETGVTQSPTHLIKTRGQQVTLRCSSQSGHNTVSWYQQALGQGPQFIFQYYREEENGRGNFPPRFSGLQFPNYSSELNVNALELDDSALYLCASSLALYPYGYTFGSGTRLTVV.

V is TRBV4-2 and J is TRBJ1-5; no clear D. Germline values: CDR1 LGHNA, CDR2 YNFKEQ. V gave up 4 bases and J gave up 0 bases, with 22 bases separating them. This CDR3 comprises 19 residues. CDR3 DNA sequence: TGTGCCAGCAGCCCCCAACAGCATTCCAATGGGTATAGCAATCAGCCCCAGCATTTT. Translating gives CASSPQQHSNGYSNQPQHF.

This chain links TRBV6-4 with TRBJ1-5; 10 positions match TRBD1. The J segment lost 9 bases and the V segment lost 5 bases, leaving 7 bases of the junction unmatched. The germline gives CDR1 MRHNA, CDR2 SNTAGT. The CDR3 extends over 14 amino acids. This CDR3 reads CASSLGTGDWPQHF. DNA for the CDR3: TGTGCCAGCAGTCTTGGGACAGGGGATTGGCCCCAGCATTTT.

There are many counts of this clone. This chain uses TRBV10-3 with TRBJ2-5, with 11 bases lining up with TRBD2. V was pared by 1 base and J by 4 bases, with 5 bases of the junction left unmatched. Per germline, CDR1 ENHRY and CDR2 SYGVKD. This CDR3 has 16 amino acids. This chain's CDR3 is CAISEFSLAGGETQYF. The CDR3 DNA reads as TGTGCCATCAGTGAGTTCTCGCTAGCGGGGGGAGAGACCCAGTACTTC.

The CDR3 region is CASSSGVWYEQYF. The CDR3 DNA is TGTGCCAGCAGTTCAGGGGTATGGTACGAGCAGTACTTC. The J gene is TRBJ2-7, the V gene TRBV6-2 or TRBV6-3; tentatively, D is TRBD1 (6 bases). This CDR3 region has 13 residues. Germline CDR1 MNHEY, CDR2 SVGEGT. Trimming left V 4 bases short and J 4 bases short, with 11 bases between.

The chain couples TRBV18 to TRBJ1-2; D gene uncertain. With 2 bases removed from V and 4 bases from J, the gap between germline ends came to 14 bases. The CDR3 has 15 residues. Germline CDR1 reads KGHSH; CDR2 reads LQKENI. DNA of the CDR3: TGTGCCAGCTCACCATCTTCCCAGCAGGTCTATGGCTACACCTTC. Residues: CASSPSSQQVYGYTF.

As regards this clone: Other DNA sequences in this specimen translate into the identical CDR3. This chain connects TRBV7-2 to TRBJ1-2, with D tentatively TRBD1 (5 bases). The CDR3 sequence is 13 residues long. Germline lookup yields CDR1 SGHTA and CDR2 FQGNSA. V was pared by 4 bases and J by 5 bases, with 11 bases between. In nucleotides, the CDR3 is TGTGCCAGCAGCTCAGACAGAGAATATGGCTACACCTTC. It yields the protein CASSSDREYGYTF.

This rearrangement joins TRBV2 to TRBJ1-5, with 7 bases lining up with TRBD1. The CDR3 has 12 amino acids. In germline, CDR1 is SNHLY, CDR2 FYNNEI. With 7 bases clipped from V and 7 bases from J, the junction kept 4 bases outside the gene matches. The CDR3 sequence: CASNDRVQPQHF. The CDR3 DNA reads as TGTGCCAGCAATGACAGGGTCCAGCCCCAGCATTTT.

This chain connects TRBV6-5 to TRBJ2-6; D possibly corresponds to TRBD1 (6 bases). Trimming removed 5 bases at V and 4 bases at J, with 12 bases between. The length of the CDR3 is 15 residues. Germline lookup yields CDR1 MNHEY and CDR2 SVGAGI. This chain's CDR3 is CASSKQGSGANVLTF. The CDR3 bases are TGTGCCAGCAGTAAACAGGGCTCAGGGGCCAACGTCCTGACTTTC.